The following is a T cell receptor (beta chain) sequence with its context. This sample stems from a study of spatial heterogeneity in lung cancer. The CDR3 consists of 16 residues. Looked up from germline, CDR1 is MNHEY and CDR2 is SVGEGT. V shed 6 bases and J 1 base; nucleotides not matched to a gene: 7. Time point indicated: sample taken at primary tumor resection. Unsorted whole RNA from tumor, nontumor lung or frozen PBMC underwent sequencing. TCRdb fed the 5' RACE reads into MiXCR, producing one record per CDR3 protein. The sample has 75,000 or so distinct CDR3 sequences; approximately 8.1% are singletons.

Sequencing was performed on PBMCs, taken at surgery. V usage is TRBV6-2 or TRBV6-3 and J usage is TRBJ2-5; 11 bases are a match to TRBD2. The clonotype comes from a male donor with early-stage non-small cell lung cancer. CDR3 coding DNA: TGTGCCAGCAGACTAGCGGGAGAGCGGCCCCAAGAGACCCAGTACTTC. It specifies CASRLAGERPQETQYF.